The 14 T cell receptor beta chains in this list originate from one sample, sequenced in a study of shared clonotypes between healthy human individuals. The repertoire was sequenced with immunoSEQ multiplex PCR; TCRdb's copy has only in-frame clones and lacks some. The data hold some 240,000 clones, with under 80% observed a single time. Sequencing was carried out using memory CD4+ T cells sorted from blood. Regarding subset: CD45RA-negative fraction. The receptors derive from a man younger than 45 in good health.

This chain links TRBV5-1 with TRBJ2-5; maybe TRBD2 (5 bases). CDR1 SGHRS and CDR2 YFSETQ come from the germline V gene. The CDR3 length is 12 residues. V lost 4 bases to trimming and J lost 5 bases, with 9 bases between them. CDR3 in DNA: TGCGCCAGCAGCGCCCGCGGGGAGACCCAGTACTTC. Protein: CASSARGETQYF. Variable domain in full (rest from reference TRBV5-1 and TRBJ2-5): KAGVTQTPRYLIKTRGQQVTLSCSPISGHRSVSWYQQTPGQGLQFLFEYFSETQRNKGNFPGRFSGRQFSNSRSEMNVSTLELGDSALYLCASSARGETQYFGPGTRLLVL.

V is TRBV29-1 and J is TRBJ1-1; D unclear. Between the trimmed V and J ends, which lost 4 bases and 1 base, there was a span of 7 bases. This CDR3 region has 12 residues. Looked up from germline, CDR1 is SQVTM and CDR2 is ANQGSEA. The CDR3 bases are TGCAGCGTTGGACAATGGAACACTGAAGCTTTCTTT. Translating gives CSVGQWNTEAFF.

Remarks on this clone: Other DNA sequences within the sample encode an identical CDR3. J is TRBJ2-1 and V is TRBV6-4; 12 nucleotides align to TRBD2. The V gene end was trimmed by 3 bases and the J gene end by 3 bases; junction bases not matched to a gene: 0. The CDR3 has 15 amino acids. Germline CDR1 reads MRHNA; CDR2 reads SNTAGT. The CDR3 region is CASSETSGSYNEQFF. CDR3 DNA: TGTGCCAGCAGTGAGACTAGCGGGAGCTACAATGAGCAGTTCTTC.

The chain couples TRBV5-8 to TRBJ1-4, with D perhaps TRBD1 (5 bases). CDR1 and CDR2 (germline): SGHTS, YDEGEE. The CDR3 spans 14 residues. Trimming took 3 bases from V and 6 from J, leaving 12 bases between them. The CDR3 protein is CASSSRDRHEKLFF. The DNA for the CDR3 is TGTGCCAGCAGCTCTCGGGACCGTCATGAAAAACTGTTTTTT.

The chain recombines TRBV27 with TRBJ2-5; D is possibly TRBD1 or TRBD2 (5 bases each). Germline V CDR1 and CDR2: MNHEY, SMNVEV (reference sequence). The CDR3 sequence is 15 residues long. V was pared by 1 base and J by 5 bases, with 14 bases between. Written as DNA, the CDR3 is TGTGCCAGCAGTTTATGGGCAGGGCCGGGGGAGACCCAGTACTTC. Protein: CASSLWAGPGETQYF.

V and J are TRBV6-1 and TRBJ2-5, with D possibly TRBD2 on 6 matching bases. V shed 3 bases and J shed 1 base, with 12 bases lying between them. The CDR3 length is 15 residues. Germline CDR1 and CDR2: MNHNS and SASEGT. CDR3: CASSDYAGSQETQYF. In DNA, the CDR3 is TGTGCCAGCAGTGATTATGCGGGATCCCAAGAGACCCAGTACTTC.

The chain joins TRBV6-1 to TRBJ1-2; the match to TRBD1 covers 11 bases. The germline CDR1 and CDR2 sequences are MNHNS and SASEGT. V lost 7 bases to trimming and J lost 6 bases; unmatched junction nucleotides: 10. The CDR3 totals 15 residues. CDR3 DNA: TGTGCCAGCAATCGGATAGCGGGACAGGGGGATGGCTACACCTTC. Encoded protein: CASNRIAGQGDGYTF.

This clone was observed a handful of times. The rearrangement joins TRBV7-6 to TRBJ2-1; TRBD2 agrees at 9 bases. V gave up 6 bases and J gave up 2 bases; unmatched junction bases: 8. CDR1 and CDR2 from the germline V gene are SGHVS and FNYEAQ. The CDR3 runs to 16 residues. CDR3 protein: CASSEAGGYTYNEQFF. The CDR3 DNA sequence: TGTGCCAGCAGTGAGGCGGGAGGGTACACCTACAATGAGCAGTTCTTC.

This clone was recorded a few times. The chain is built from TRBV21-1 and TRBJ2-4; TRBD1 is the table's D call, not checked against the DNA. TRBV21-1 is marked as a pseudogene. The CDR3 extends over 15 amino acids. The CDR3 reads CASSTSDRLKNIQYF. CDR3 sequence (DNA): TGTGCCAGCAGCACGTCGGACAGGTTGAAAAACATTCAGTACTTC.

This clone was seen a single time. The rearrangement links TRBV15 to TRBJ2-7, with D perhaps assigned TRBD1 or TRBD2 (5 bases each). CDR3 length: 13 residues. CDR1 LNHNV and CDR2 YYDKDF come from the germline V gene (reference sequence). Trimming took 7 bases from V and 6 from J, leaving 16 bases between them. CDR3 in amino acids: CATTLGTAREQYF. CDR3 nucleotide sequence: TGTGCCACCACCCTCGGGACGGCCCGCGAGCAGTACTTC.

This clone was counted once. The chain joins TRBV27 to TRBJ2-3; the D gene is possibly TRBD2 (6 bases). V lost 6 bases to trimming and J lost 7 bases, with 11 bases between them. Germline CDR1 MNHEY, CDR2 SMNVEV (reference sequence). The CDR3 spans 12 residues. The CDR3 DNA follows: TGTGCCAGCAGGACTAGGGCTAATACGCAGTATTTT. As protein: CASRTRANTQYF.

For the CDR3, the DNA is TGTGCCAGCAGCTTGGACTTAAACAATGAGCAGTTCTTC. It encodes CASSLDLNNEQFF. The rearrangement joins TRBV7-2 to TRBJ2-1; TRBD2 might be the D (5 bases). The CDR3 contains 13 residues. Germline V gives CDR1 SGHTA, CDR2 FQGNSA. V was trimmed by 3 bases and J by 5 bases, leaving 8 bases between them. Drawing the rest from reference TRBV7-2 and TRBJ2-1, the complete variable domain is GAGVSQSPSNKVTEKGKDVELRCDPISGHTALYWYRQSLGQGLEFLIYFQGNSAPDKSGLPSDRFSAERTGGSVSTLTIQRTQQEDSAVYLCASSLDLNNEQFFGPGTRLTVL.

The V call is TRBV5-4, the J call TRBJ2-1, with 8 bases lining up with TRBD1. Germline V gene lookup returns CDR1 SGHNT and CDR2 YYREEE (reference sequence). V dropped 4 bases and J dropped 6; count of bases not matched to a gene: 9. The CDR3 spans 15 residues. The CDR3 nucleotides read TGTGCCAGCAGCCGAGGACAGGGAGACGTCAATGAGCAGTTCTTC. Translating it yields CASSRGQGDVNEQFF.

V and J are TRBV28 and TRBJ2-7, with D perhaps matching TRBD2 (7 bases). The CDR3 length is 17 residues. V lost 7 bases, J lost 4 bases, and 26 bases lay in between. Germline V gives CDR1 MDHEN, CDR2 SYDVKM. DNA of the CDR3: TGTGCCAGCATCACCGCGAGGGGGGGGAGGGCGATATACGAGCAGTACTTC. Its translation is CASITARGGRAIYEQYF. Based on the CDR3 plus reference TRBV28 and TRBJ2-7, the full variable domain is DVKVTQSSRYLVKRTGEKVFLECVQDMDHENMFWYRQDPGLGLRLIYFSYDVKMKEKGDIPEGYSVSREKKERFSLILESASTNQTSMYLCASITARGGRAIYEQYFGPGTRLTVT.